This TCR beta chain was captured in a study of shared clonotypes between healthy human individuals. Data came from immunoSEQ multiplex PCR; TCRdb stores just in-frame clones and leaves some out. The sample has over 2 million clones; approximately 95% are singletons. Only CD45RO-negative cells positively selected for CCR7 counted as naive CD8 cells, so terminally differentiated effector memory CD45RA+ cells were excluded. The donor population consisted of healthy HIV-negative adults with no recent acute infections or vaccinations. All the donors were Caucasian adults who lived in Nashville, Tennessee. The CDR3 covers 14 residues. Germline assignment: CDR1 MNHNS and CDR2 SASEGT. Trimming at V came to 9 bases and at J to 2 bases, leaving 8 bases not matched to a gene. Regarding this clone: Its matching antigen is unknown.

Study-level points and caveats: Collection of samples was limited to blood; tissue repertoires likely differ. When naive CD4 clonotypes were compared across several donors, around 5% were shared.

The TCR comes from a man aged 18 to 29 in good health. This sequence joins TRBV6-1 and TRBJ1-1; TRBD1 aligns across 8 bases. The specimen was naive CD8+ T cells sorted from blood. CDR3 coding DNA: TGTGCCAGTAGAGGACAGGGCGGCAACACTGAAGCTTTCTTT. Amino acid sequence: CASRGQGGNTEAFF.